Listed here are 9 T cell receptor beta chains from one sample, sequenced in a study of molecular identifiers for immune sequencing clone quantification. Via MiXCR, TCRdb re-called the PCR reads, giving one row per CDR3 protein. This sample has roughly 320,000 distinct CDR3 sequences, with over 20% found just once. What was sequenced was naive CD8+ T cells from blood, with Jurkat cell RNA spiked in. Subset defined: FACS-sorted CD8+CD4-CCR7+CD45RA+ naive T cells. The origin of the receptors is a human donor in good health. Some libraries in this study had Jurkat cell RNA spiked in.

This clonotype was found a few times. The chain is built from TRBV28 and TRBJ2-7; 7 positions agree with TRBD1. The V and J ends lost 5 bases and 3 bases, in that order; junction bases with no gene match: 7. CDR3 length: 14 residues. Germline values: CDR1 MDHEN, CDR2 SYDVKM. CDR3 region: CASSEPGQIYEQYF. The CDR3 nucleotides read TGTGCCAGCAGTGAACCGGGACAGATCTACGAGCAGTACTTC.

This clonotype was detected ten times or more. The chain has TRBV20-1 and TRBJ2-7; D not certain. Trimming left V 2 bases short and J 6 bases short, with 8 bases between. The length of the CDR3 is 11 residues. Germline CDR1 is DFQATT and CDR2 is SNEGSKA (reference sequence). CDR3 nucleotide sequence: TGCAGTGCTAGACTATTGATCGAGCAGTACTTC. It codes for CSARLLIEQYF.

This clonotype has a count of ten or more. Compared with germline, one end of the junction differs, possibly owing to a read error. V usage is TRBV7-9 and J usage is TRBJ2-4, with TRBD2 as a possible D gene (5 bases). Per the germline V gene, CDR1 is SEHNR and CDR2 is FQNEAQ (reference sequence). CDR3 length: 10 residues. CDR3 coding DNA: TGTGCCAGCAGGCCGGGAAGGATGGACTTC. It translates to CASRPGRMDF. The whole variable domain, remainder taken from reference TRBV7-9 and TRBJ2-4, is DTGVSQNPRHKITKRGQNVTFRCDPISEHNRLYWYRQTLGQGPEFLTYFQNEAQLEKSRLLSDRFSAERPKGSFSTLEIQRTEQGDSAMYLCASRPGRMDFGAGTRLSVL.

The CDR3 DNA sequence: TGTGCCAGCAGTGGAGCCGGCCCTGGGGCCAACGTCCTGACTTTC. Protein: CASSGAGPGANVLTF. The gene calls are TRBV9 and TRBJ2-6; D gene ambiguous. The CDR3 is 15 residues long. CDR1 and CDR2 from the germline V gene are SGDLS and YYNGEE. Trimming removed 5 bases at V and 2 bases at J, with 11 bases between.

This clonotype was recorded at least ten times. V is TRBV6-2 or TRBV6-3 and J is TRBJ2-1, with 8 nucleotides matching TRBD2. V lost 6 bases, J lost 0 bases, and 4 bases stayed unmatched. Per germline, CDR1 MNHEY and CDR2 SVGEGT. The CDR3 contains 15 residues. DNA of the CDR3: TGTGCCAGCAGACCGACTAGCGACTCCTACAATGAGCAGTTCTTC. Its translation is CASRPTSDSYNEQFF.

This clonotype was observed many times. The chain recombines TRBV28 with TRBJ2-5, with 9 bases fitting TRBD2. V lost 2 bases, J lost 1 base, and 5 bases stayed unmatched. CDR3 length equals 16 residues. CDR1 MDHEN and CDR2 SYDVKM come from the germline V gene. The CDR3 DNA is TGTGCCAGCAGTTTAGGGGCGGGAGGGCCCCAAGAGACCCAGTACTTC. This translates into CASSLGAGGPQETQYF.

About this clonotype: Relative to the germline gene, one junction end is altered; a read error may explain this. V gene TRBV30 combines with J gene TRBJ2-7; the match to TRBD1 covers 12 bases. CDR1 is GTSNPN and CDR2 is SVGIG in the germline V gene (reference sequence). The CDR3 contains 14 residues. CDR3: CAWSAGQGAYERYF. The DNA for the CDR3 is TGTGCCTGGAGTGCGGGACAGGGGGCATACGAGCGGTACTTC.

With regard to this clonotype: A much bigger clone sits one base away, suggesting this may be a read error. The V gene is TRBV27, the J gene TRBJ2-3, with D perhaps assigned TRBD1 or TRBD2 (5 bases each). The CDR3 sequence is 17 residues long. The V end lost 3 bases, the J end lost 0 bases, and 16 bases lay between the germline ends. The germline V gene has CDR1 MNHEY and CDR2 SMNVEV (reference sequence). The CDR3 region is CASSFTHRDGSTDTQYF. The CDR3, as DNA: TGTGCCAGCAGTTTCACCCACCGGGACGGTAGCACAGATACGCAGTATTTT.

The chain couples TRBV27 to TRBJ2-3; 15 bases map to TRBD2. J gave up 4 bases and V 3 bases, and 8 bases lay outside the gene matches. The CDR3 runs 18 residues. Germline CDR1 MNHEY, CDR2 SMNVEV (reference sequence). The CDR3 region has the DNA TGTGCCAGCAGTTTGTACGGACTAGCGGGAGGGTTGGCAGATACGCAGTATTTT. Its translation: CASSLYGLAGGLADTQYF.